Listed below are T cell receptor beta chains from one sample, sequenced in a study of shared clonotypes between healthy human individuals. Clones were sequenced by immunoSEQ multiplex PCR, and TCRdb holds only the in-frame ones, with some missing. The sample contains a few million clones, just over 90% of which appear only once. Sequenced: naive CD4+ T cells from PBMCs. Every receptor here comes from a young man in good health. Some clones in this sample may be carry-over from other donors' samples. Both conserved end residues are part of each CDR3. Each record gives: V gene, CDR3 length, J gene, D gene, clone size, CDR3 DNA, CDR3 protein. A D gene is named only where the DNA matches it firmly. Expanded clones are given a class, and other clones once, few, many or no size at all.

V: TRBV29-1
length: 13
J: TRBJ1-4
D: NA
size: NA
DNA: TGCAGCGTTGATGAGGGGCGGAATGAAAAACTGTTTTTT
CDR3: CSVDEGRNEKLFF

V: TRBV30
length: 11
J: TRBJ2-1
D: NA
size: once
DNA: TGTGCCTGGAGTGTACCAGGGTCCCAGTTCTTC
CDR3: CAWSVPGSQFF

V: TRBV14
length: 14
J: TRBJ2-3
D: NA
size: once
DNA: TGTGCCAGCAGCCCAGTAGGCGGGCTTAATACGCAGTATTTT
CDR3: CASSPVGGLNTQYF

V: TRBV7-9
length: 13
J: TRBJ1-1
D: TRBD1
size: once
DNA: TGTGCCAGCACGGGACAGGGGGCCACTGAAGCTTTCTTT
CDR3: CASTGQGATEAFF

V: TRBV10-3
length: 15
J: TRBJ2-7
D: TRBD2
size: NA
DNA: TGTGCCATCAGTGAAGGGCTAGCGGGAGCCTACGAGCAGTACTTC
CDR3: CAISEGLAGAYEQYF

V: TRBV10-1
length: 14
J: TRBJ2-3
D: NA
size: NA
DNA: TGCGCCAGCGGGTGGGGTAGGTGGGAAGATACGCAGTATTTT
CDR3: CASGWGRWEDTQYF

V: TRBV4-3
length: 14
J: TRBJ2-7
D: NA
size: NA
DNA: TGCGCCAGCAGCCAAGACGCAGGGGCCTACGAGCAGTACTTC
CDR3: CASSQDAGAYEQYF

V: TRBV6-6
length: 16
J: TRBJ1-5
D: NA
size: NA
DNA: TGTGCCAGCAGTTACTCGTACGGGGCGAGCAATCAGCCCCAGCATTTT
CDR3: CASSYSYGASNQPQHF

V: TRBV10-3
length: 18
J: TRBJ2-1
D: TRBD2
size: NA
DNA: TGTGCCATCGGGGCGGCTAGCGGGAGTCTCAGGTCCTACAATGAGCAGTTCTTC
CDR3: CAIGAASGSLRSYNEQFF

V: TRBV7-9
length: 17
J: TRBJ2-2
D: NA
size: NA
DNA: TGTGCCAGCAGCTACGGCTTGGGGCAGCAGAACACCGGGGAGCTGTTTTTT
CDR3: CASSYGLGQQNTGELFF

V: TRBV28
length: 14
J: TRBJ1-2
D: NA
size: NA
DNA: TGTGCCAGCACTCCCCCCGGGTTTAACTATGGCTACACCTTC
CDR3: CASTPPGFNYGYTF

V: TRBV4-3
length: 15
J: TRBJ2-5
D: NA
size: NA
DNA: TGCGCCAGCAGCCAAGGGGGAATATCCCCAGAGACCCAGTACTTC
CDR3: CASSQGGISPETQYF

V: TRBV15
length: 17
J: TRBJ2-7
D: TRBD1
size: NA
DNA: TGTGCCACCAGCAGAGATCCTATAGGGACAGGGGTGGAAGAGCAGTACTTC
CDR3: CATSRDPIGTGVEEQYF

V: TRBV19
length: 15
J: TRBJ2-2
D: NA
size: NA
DNA: TGTGCCAGTAGTTCGGCAGGGAGGAACACCGGGGAGCTGTTTTTT
CDR3: CASSSAGRNTGELFF

V: TRBV28
length: 12
J: TRBJ1-4
D: NA
size: NA
DNA: TGTGCCAGCAGTCCGGGGGGGGAAAAACTGTTTTTT
CDR3: CASSPGGEKLFF

V: TRBV6-4
length: 17
J: TRBJ2-7
D: TRBD2
size: NA
DNA: TGTGCCAGCCACGGGACTAGCGGGAGGGCCCGGTCCTACGAGCAGTACTTC
CDR3: CASHGTSGRARSYEQYF

V: TRBV30
length: 16
J: TRBJ2-1
D: TRBD2
size: once
DNA: TGTGCCTGGGCCGGGACTAGCGGGAGGGGCGACAATGAGCAGTTCTTC
CDR3: CAWAGTSGRGDNEQFF

V: TRBV5-1
length: 15
J: TRBJ2-7
D: TRBD2
size: NA
DNA: TGCGCCAGCAGCACACTAGCGGGAGGTCCCGACGAGCAGTACTTC
CDR3: CASSTLAGGPDEQYF

V: TRBV9
length: 14
J: TRBJ1-3
D: NA
size: NA
DNA: TGTGCCAGCAGCGCTGGGAGGTCTGGAAACACCATATATTTT
CDR3: CASSAGRSGNTIYF

V: TRBV7-2
length: 14
J: TRBJ1-5
D: NA
size: once
DNA: TGTGCCAGCAGCGATACCAATAGCAATCAGCCCCAGCATTTT
CDR3: CASSDTNSNQPQHF

V: TRBV5-1
length: 15
J: TRBJ2-2
D: NA
size: NA
DNA: TGCGCCAGCAGCCCCGGCAGGGTCTACACCGGGGAGCTGTTTTTT
CDR3: CASSPGRVYTGELFF

V: TRBV6-6
length: 15
J: TRBJ2-1
D: NA
size: NA
DNA: TGTGCCAGCACCCTAGGAACTAGCAGCTACAATGAGCAGTTCTTC
CDR3: CASTLGTSSYNEQFF

V: TRBV27
length: 13
J: TRBJ2-3
D: NA
size: NA
DNA: TGTGCCAGCCTTCATAGCGGCACAGATACGCAGTATTTT
CDR3: CASLHSGTDTQYF

V: TRBV20-1
length: 11
J: TRBJ2-7
D: NA
size: NA
DNA: TGCAGTGCTAGTCGAGAGTACGAGCAGTACTTC
CDR3: CSASREYEQYF

V: TRBV7-8
length: 15
J: TRBJ2-7
D: TRBD1
size: NA
DNA: TGTGCCAGCAGCTGGCGGACAGGGGGCTCGTACGAGCAGTACTTC
CDR3: CASSWRTGGSYEQYF

V: TRBV7-7
length: 15
J: TRBJ2-5
D: NA
size: NA
DNA: TGTGCCAGCAGCTTAATCCGGGGTAGCCAAGAGACCCAGTACTTC
CDR3: CASSLIRGSQETQYF

V: TRBV10-3
length: 15
J: TRBJ2-7
D: TRBD2
size: NA
DNA: TGTGCCATCAGTCAGACTAGCGGGATGAGCTACGAGCAGTACTTC
CDR3: CAISQTSGMSYEQYF

V: TRBV11-3
length: 13
J: TRBJ2-5
D: NA
size: NA
DNA: TGTGCCAGCAGCGGAAACGGTCAAGAGACCCAGTACTTC
CDR3: CASSGNGQETQYF

V: TRBV29-1
length: 12
J: TRBJ1-2
D: NA
size: NA
DNA: TGCAGCGCAATACGGGGGAACTATGGCTACACCTTC
CDR3: CSAIRGNYGYTF

V: TRBV11-2
length: 14
J: TRBJ2-7
D: NA
size: NA
DNA: TGTGCCAGCAGCTTAGTACGAGGCTCCTACGAGCAGTACTTC
CDR3: CASSLVRGSYEQYF

V: TRBV5-5
length: 15
J: TRBJ1-4
D: TRBD1
size: NA
DNA: TGTGCCAGCAGGACCGGGACAGTTAAGAATGAAAAACTGTTTTTT
CDR3: CASRTGTVKNEKLFF

V: TRBV6-1
length: 17
J: TRBJ1-2
D: NA
size: once
DNA: TGTGCCAGCAGTGAAGATACCCTCCTGATATACTGGGGTGGCTACACCTTC
CDR3: CASSEDTLLIYWGGYTF

V: TRBV5-8
length: 15
J: TRBJ2-3
D: TRBD2
size: NA
DNA: TGTGCCAGCAGCTTTGCTAGCGGCTTCACAGATACGCAGTATTTT
CDR3: CASSFASGFTDTQYF

V: TRBV7-5
length: 11
J: TRBJ1-6
D: NA
size: NA
DNA: TGTGCCAGAAGCCCCGACAGGGCTCCCCACTTT
CDR3: CARSPDRAPHF

V: TRBV25-1
length: 16
J: TRBJ2-2
D: TRBD1
size: NA
DNA: TGTGCCAGCAGTGTGTTGACAGGGGGCACACTCGGGGAGCTGTTTTTT
CDR3: CASSVLTGGTLGELFF

V: TRBV6-5
length: 13
J: TRBJ2-7
D: NA
size: NA
DNA: TGTGCCAGCAGTTATAACACGAACTACGAGCAGTACTTC
CDR3: CASSYNTNYEQYF

V: TRBV29-1
length: 15
J: TRBJ2-1
D: NA
size: NA
DNA: TGCAGCGTTGGTCGTGCGAGCTGGTCTGACAATGAGCAGTTCTTC
CDR3: CSVGRASWSDNEQFF

V: TRBV19
length: 15
J: TRBJ1-2
D: TRBD1
size: NA
DNA: TGTGCCAGTAGTCCGACAGGGGGCGCGGGTTATGGCTACACCTTC
CDR3: CASSPTGGAGYGYTF

V: TRBV7-2
length: 13
J: TRBJ1-1
D: NA
size: NA
DNA: TGTGCCAGCGCTGGGACCGTTGTTGAAAAAGCTTTCTTT
CDR3: CASAGTVVEKAFF

V: TRBV5-1
length: 13
J: TRBJ2-2
D: NA
size: NA
DNA: TGCGCCAGCAGCGGGGACGTCACCGGGGAGCTGTTTTTT
CDR3: CASSGDVTGELFF

V: TRBV29-1
length: 11
J: TRBJ2-7
D: NA
size: NA
DNA: TGCAGCGTTGGACGCGTCCCCGAGCAGTACTTC
CDR3: CSVGRVPEQYF